Given below is one T cell receptor beta chain in context. This sample was taken from a study of human thymus T cells. Germline assignment: CDR1 LGHNA and CDR2 YSLEER. Trimming removed 0 bases from V and 5 bases from J, with 10 bases in between. This CDR3 comprises 15 residues. This table comes from immunoSEQ multiplex PCR, and its TCRdb copy is limited to in-frame clones, with some not included. The table lists tens of thousands of clones, 85% to 95% of them singletons. The rearrangement links TRBV4-3 to TRBJ2-2, with D uncertain. The sequencing input was blood. This TCR came from a girl younger than two with a congenital heart defect but otherwise immunologically healthy. The CDR3 here is CASSQDFLGTGELFF. The CDR3 region has the DNA TGCGCCAGCAGCCAAGATTTTCTGGGGACCGGGGAGCTGTTTTTT.